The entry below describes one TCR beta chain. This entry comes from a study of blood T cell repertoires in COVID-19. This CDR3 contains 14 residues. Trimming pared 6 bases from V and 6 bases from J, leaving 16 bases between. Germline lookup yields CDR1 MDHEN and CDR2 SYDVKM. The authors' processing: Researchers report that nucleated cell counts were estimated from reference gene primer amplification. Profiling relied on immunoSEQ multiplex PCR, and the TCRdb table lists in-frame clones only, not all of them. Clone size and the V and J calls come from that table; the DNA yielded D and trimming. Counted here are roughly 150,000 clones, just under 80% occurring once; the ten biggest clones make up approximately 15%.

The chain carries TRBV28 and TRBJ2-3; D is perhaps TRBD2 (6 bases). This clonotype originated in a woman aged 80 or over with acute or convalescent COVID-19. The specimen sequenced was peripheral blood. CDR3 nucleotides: TGTGCCAGCAGGCGGCGGGACCCCCCGGATACGCAGTATTTT. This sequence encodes CASRRRDPPDTQYF.